This T cell receptor (beta chain) came from a study of Graves' ophthalmopathy and Graves' hyperthyroidism. The CDR3 runs 14 residues. Germline CDR1 is SNHLY and CDR2 is FYNNEI. Trimming removed 6 bases at V and 2 bases at J, with 13 bases between. The PBMCs had their origin in roughly 9.8 ml of fresh peripheral blood. Using RNA transcripts, the TCR beta CDR3 regions were amplified. The first-round RT-PCR employed HTBI primers together with the Qiagen OneStep RT-PCR kit. A multiplex PCR was then performed as the second round. TCRdb re-derived calls from the multiplex PCR reads in MiXCR, one entry per CDR3 protein. This table holds 300,000 or so distinct CDR3 sequences, about a sixth found once.

Sequenced sample: peripheral blood. This TCR was recovered from an adult man with Graves' ophthalmopathy. The chain recombines TRBV2 with TRBJ2-5, with D tentatively TRBD2 (5 bases). CDR3 DNA sequence: TGTGCCAGCAGCCAACGAGGAGGACAAGAGACCCAGTACTTC. It yields the protein CASSQRGGQETQYF.